This T cell receptor (beta chain) came from a study of T cells in Graves' hyperthyroidism and ophthalmopathy. The CDR3 loop spans 14 amino acids. V dropped 6 bases and J dropped 8; count of bases not matched to a gene: 11. CDR1 MNHNS and CDR2 SASEGT come from the germline V gene. The CDR3 regions of TCR beta were amplified from RNA transcripts. When the TCR CDR3 underwent first-round RT-PCR, the HTBI primer set was used. TCRdb ran MiXCR on the multiplex PCR reads and lists one entry per CDR3 protein. The profile shows approximately 400,000 distinct CDR3 sequences, approximately 18% of them singletons. This clonotype was observed a handful of times. PBMCs were derived from about 9.1 ml fresh peripheral blood.

The sequence was obtained from a young man with Graves' ophthalmopathy. Sequences were obtained from blood. The genes are TRBV6-1 and TRBJ1-2; 8 bases map to TRBD1. CDR3 DNA sequence: TGTGCCAGCAGCCTCCCGACAGGGGCGGGGGGCTACACCTTC. Translating gives CASSLPTGAGGYTF.